The present T cell receptor (beta chain) was sequenced within a study of T cell clones after liver transplantation. Study in general: HCV positivity affected three of eight recipients; the rest lacked autoimmune or viral indications.

CD3+CD4+ and CD3+CD8+ cells were FACS-sorted from thawed unstimulated PBMCs. Profiling relied on immunoSEQ multiplex PCR, and the TCRdb table lists in-frame clones only, not all of them. The sample shows roughly 100,000 clones, 75% to 85% of them seen only once. For this clone: The sample carries other DNA sequences with the same CDR3.

In germline, CDR1 is KGHSH, CDR2 LQKENI. The CDR3 is 11 amino acids. V shed 3 bases and J shed 6 bases, with 4 bases lying between them. V is TRBV18 and J is TRBJ2-3; unclear D gene. Specimen: CD4+ T cells from blood, collected before liver transplant. The origin of this receptor is a human donor who received a liver transplant. The DNA of the CDR3 is TGTGCCAGCTCACCCAAGGATACGCAGTATTTT. Amino acids: CASSPKDTQYF.